This T cell receptor beta chain was captured in a study of radiation and T cells in renal cell carcinoma. Overall study: Nephrectomy followed 15 Gy stereotactic body radiation by 4 weeks. Study observations and caveats: Top tumor clonotypes rose in blood 2 weeks post-radiation, then contracted. Without pretreatment biopsies, baseline tumor clonotype presence was undetermined.

Sequencing was performed with immunoSEQ multiplex PCR; in TCRdb, only in-frame clones are kept and a portion is missing. Here the sample spans roughly 130,000 clones, about 88% being singletons. Time point in this sample: baseline pretreatment blood. The treatment: 15 Gy SBRT to primary tumor, nephrectomy 4 weeks later. Clear cell pathology was present in this patient's renal cell carcinoma. Germline loops: CDR1 LNHDA, CDR2 SQIVND (reference sequence). CDR3 length: 16 amino acids. Germline trimming cut 3 bases from V and 1 base from J; bases unmatched to any gene: 5. In the case of this clone: Its specificity is unknown.

The material sequenced was blood, taken from a patient whose treatment included radiotherapy and nephrectomy. This TCR came from a woman between 45 and 65 years old with renal cell carcinoma. The J gene is TRBJ2-2, the V gene TRBV19, with TRBD2 matching 7 bases. CDR3 bases: TGTGCCAGTAGTATCGGAATAGCGGGGAACACCGGGGAGCTGTTTTTT. Its translation is CASSIGIAGNTGELFF.